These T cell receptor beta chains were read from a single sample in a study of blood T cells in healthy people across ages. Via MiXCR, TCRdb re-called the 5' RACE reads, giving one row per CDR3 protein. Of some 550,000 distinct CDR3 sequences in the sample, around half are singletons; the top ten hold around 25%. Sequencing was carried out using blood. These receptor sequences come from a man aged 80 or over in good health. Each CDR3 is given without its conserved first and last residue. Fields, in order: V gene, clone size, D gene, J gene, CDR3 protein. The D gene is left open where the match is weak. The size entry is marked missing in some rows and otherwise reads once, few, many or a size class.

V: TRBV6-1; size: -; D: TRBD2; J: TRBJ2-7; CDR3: ASSEASGSSYEQY
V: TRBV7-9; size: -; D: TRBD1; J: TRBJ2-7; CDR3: ASSPGDRGISYEQY
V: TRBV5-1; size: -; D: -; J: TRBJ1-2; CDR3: ASSLVQGNDNGYT
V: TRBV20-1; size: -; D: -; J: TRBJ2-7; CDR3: SAREPMAYEQY
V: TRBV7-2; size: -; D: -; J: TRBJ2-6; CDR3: ASIGANVLT
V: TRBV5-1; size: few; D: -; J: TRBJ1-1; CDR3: ASSVKGDISGTEAF
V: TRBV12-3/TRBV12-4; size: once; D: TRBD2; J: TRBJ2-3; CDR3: ASSLEAVAGAADTQY
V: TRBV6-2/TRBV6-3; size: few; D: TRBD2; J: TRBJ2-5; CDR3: ASSYLGTTQETQY
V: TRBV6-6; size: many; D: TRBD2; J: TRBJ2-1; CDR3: ASSPWTSGKYNEQF
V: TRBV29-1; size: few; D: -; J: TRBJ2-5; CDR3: SVVWAGRGTQY
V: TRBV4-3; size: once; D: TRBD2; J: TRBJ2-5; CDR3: ASSQEPSGQETQY
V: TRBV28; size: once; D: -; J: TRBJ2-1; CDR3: ACSLPGQKQF
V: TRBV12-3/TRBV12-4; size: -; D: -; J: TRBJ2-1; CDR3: ASSFGGGHEQF
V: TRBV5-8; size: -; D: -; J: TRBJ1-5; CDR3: ASSLRTEGGQPQH
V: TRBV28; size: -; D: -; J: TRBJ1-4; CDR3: ASSPNSKNEKLF
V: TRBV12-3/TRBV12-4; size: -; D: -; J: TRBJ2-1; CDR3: ASTLLARISNEQF
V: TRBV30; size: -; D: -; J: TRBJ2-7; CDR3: AWSPSRSYEQY
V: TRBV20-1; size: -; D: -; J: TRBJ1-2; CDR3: SASDLTVGYGYT
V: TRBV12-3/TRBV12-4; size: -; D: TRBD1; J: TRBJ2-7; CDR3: ASSNRQGAGEQY
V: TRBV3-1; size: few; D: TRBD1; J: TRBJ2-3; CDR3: ASRFQGVRTDTQY
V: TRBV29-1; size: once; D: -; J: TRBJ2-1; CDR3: SVEGGQAYKEQF
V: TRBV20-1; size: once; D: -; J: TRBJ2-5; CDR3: SARSPWGAQETQY
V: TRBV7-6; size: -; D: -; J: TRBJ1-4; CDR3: ASSLGSAGAELF